The TCR beta chain described here comes from a study of T cells in Graves' hyperthyroidism and ophthalmopathy. Regarding the study as a whole: Blood samples included most of the expanded thyroid clonotypes exceeding 0.001.

Amplification targeted TCR beta CDR3 regions from RNA transcripts. HTBI primers drove first-round RT-PCR of the TCR CDR3. MiXCR was run by TCRdb on the multiplex PCR reads, yielding one entry per CDR3 protein. The sample yields under 750,000 distinct CDR3 sequences, roughly a sixth seen once. This CDR3 region has 15 residues. Germline V CDR1 and CDR2: SEHNR, FQNEAQ (reference sequence). V was shortened by 5 bases and J by 2 bases, with 10 bases between the two germline ends. The blood sample predates any ophthalmopathy symptoms, coming from first hyperthyroidism diagnosis. A few counts support this clonotype. The antigen is not known.

The TCR was taken from a woman in her forties or fifties with Graves' hyperthyroidism that later progressed to Graves' ophthalmopathy. What was sequenced was blood. The rearrangement uses TRBV7-9 and TRBJ1-6; D remains ambiguous. CDR3 loop: CASSRADPYNSPLHF. CDR3 sequence (DNA): TGTGCCAGCAGCCGCGCGGACCCCTATAATTCACCCCTCCACTTT.